The entry below gives a single TCR beta chain sequence along with its context. What it recognizes is unknown. Each TCR beta cDNA library carried unique molecular identifiers. TCRdb re-derived calls from the PCR reads in MiXCR, one entry per CDR3 protein. Of roughly 670,000 distinct CDR3 sequences listed, approximately 59% are singletons. The junction had 13 bases not matched to a gene; V was cut back by 10 bases and J by 3 bases. Germline V CDR1 and CDR2: ENHRY, SYGVKD. The CDR3 contains 17 residues. This sample stems from a study of post-analysis software for immune sequencing data. Study results and limitations: Roughly five TRBV segments were significantly more frequent in patients than in controls. TRBV5-6, TRBV5-1 and TRBV20-1 were among these segments.

The receptor was isolated from a girl aged 2 to 10 with multiple sclerosis. This sequence joins TRBV10-3 and TRBJ2-7; TRBD2 aligns across 15 bases. The sample taken for sequencing was blood. For the CDR3, the DNA is TGTGCCACCATACCTGGGACTAGCGGGAGGACTTACTACGAGCAGTACTTC. Its translation is CATIPGTSGRTYYEQYF.